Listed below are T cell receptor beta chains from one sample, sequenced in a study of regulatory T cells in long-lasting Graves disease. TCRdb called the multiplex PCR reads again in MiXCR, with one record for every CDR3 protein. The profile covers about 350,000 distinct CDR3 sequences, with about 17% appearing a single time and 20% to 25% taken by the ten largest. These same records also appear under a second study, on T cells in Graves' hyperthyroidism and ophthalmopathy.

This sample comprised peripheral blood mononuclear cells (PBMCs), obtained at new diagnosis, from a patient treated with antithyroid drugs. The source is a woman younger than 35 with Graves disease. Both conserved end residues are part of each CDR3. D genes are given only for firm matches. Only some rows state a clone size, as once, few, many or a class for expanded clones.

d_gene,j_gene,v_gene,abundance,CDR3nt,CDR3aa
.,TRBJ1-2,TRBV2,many,TGTGCCAGCAGTGGCCAGCAGGGGTATGGCTACACCTTC,CASSGQQGYGYTF
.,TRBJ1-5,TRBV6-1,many,TGTGCCAGCAGTGAAGCTGGCTTCCTTAGCAATCAGCCCCAGCATTTT,CASSEAGFLSNQPQHF
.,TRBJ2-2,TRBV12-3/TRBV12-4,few,TGTGCCAGCAGCCGCAGGGCTGGGGGTGGCGGGGAGCTGTTTTTT,CASSRRAGGGGELFF
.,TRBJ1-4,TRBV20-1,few,TGCAGTGCGAAACAGGGATTGCGGGAAAAACTGTTTTTT,CSAKQGLREKLFF
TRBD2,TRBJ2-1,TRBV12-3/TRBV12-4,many,TGTGCCAGCAGTTTAGGGACTAGCGGGAGTTTCTCCTACAATGAGCAGTTCTTC,CASSLGTSGSFSYNEQFF
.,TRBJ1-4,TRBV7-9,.,TGTGCCAGCAGCTCCGGTGGATTGGTTAATGAAAAACTGTTTTTT,CASSSGGLVNEKLFF
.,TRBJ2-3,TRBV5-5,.,TGTGCCAGCAGCTTGAGGGTCCGGGGGAGCTTACGCACAGATACGCAGTATTTT,CASSLRVRGSLRTDTQYF
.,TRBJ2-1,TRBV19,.,TGTGCCAGTAGTATTCCCTACAATGAGCAGTTCTTC,CASSIPYNEQFF
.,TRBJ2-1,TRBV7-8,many,TGTGCCAGCAGCTTAACGGGCCCAGCCCCCGATGAGCAGTTCTTC,CASSLTGPAPDEQFF
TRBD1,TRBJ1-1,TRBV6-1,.,TGTGCCAGCAGTGGGTTAGGGACAGGAGACACTGAAGCTTTCTTT,CASSGLGTGDTEAFF
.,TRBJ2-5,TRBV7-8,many,TGTGCCAGCAGCGCCCCGGGGGCTCTATCCCGTGCTCGGGAGACCCAGTACTTC,CASSAPGALSRARETQYF
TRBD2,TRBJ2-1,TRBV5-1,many,TGCGCCAGCAGCCCCATCGGGAGGGGTTCCTACAATGAGCAGTTCTTC,CASSPIGRGSYNEQFF
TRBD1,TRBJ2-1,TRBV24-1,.,TGTGCCTCCGGGACAGGGTCCTACAATGAGCAGTTCTTC,CASGTGSYNEQFF
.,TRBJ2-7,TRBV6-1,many,TGTGCCAGCAGTGAAGCGGCCAGCGGGCCGGTGCAGTACTTC,CASSEAASGPVQYF
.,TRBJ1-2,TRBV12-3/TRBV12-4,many,TGTGCCAGCAGCCCGACGGGCTTAGTCTATGGCTACACCTTC,CASSPTGLVYGYTF
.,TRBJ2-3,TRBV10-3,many,TGTGCCAGCCGAGGTCAGAGCGGCTCCCATACGCAGTATTTT,CASRGQSGSHTQYF
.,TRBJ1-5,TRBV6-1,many,TGTGCCAGCAGACAGGGCGCCAATCAGCCCCAGCATTTT,CASRQGANQPQHF
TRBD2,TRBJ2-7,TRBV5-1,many,TGCGCCAGCAGCTTGGTTGGGACTAGCGACTACGAGCAGTACTTC,CASSLVGTSDYEQYF
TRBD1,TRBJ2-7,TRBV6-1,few,TGTGCCAGCGACCGTGGGGAGACAGGGCCAACCTACGAGCAGTACTTC,CASDRGETGPTYEQYF
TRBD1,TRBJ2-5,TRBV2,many,TGTGCCAGCAGCTGGGACAGACGAGCCCAGGAGGAGACCCAGTACTTC,CASSWDRRAQEETQYF
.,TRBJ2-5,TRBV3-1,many,TGTGCCAGCAGCCCCTCTCGACCTCGGGAGACCCAGTACTTC,CASSPSRPRETQYF
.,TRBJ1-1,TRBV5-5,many,TGTGCCAGCAGCTTTGGCCCTCTGAACACTGAAGCTTTCTTT,CASSFGPLNTEAFF
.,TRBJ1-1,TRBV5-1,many,TGCGCCAGCAGCTTACCGGGGCGGCCGAACACTGAAGCTTTCTTT,CASSLPGRPNTEAFF
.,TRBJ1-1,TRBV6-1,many,TGTGCCAGCAGAGGCTTCACTGAAGCTTTCTTT,CASRGFTEAFF
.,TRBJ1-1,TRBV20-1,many,TGCAGTGCGCCGGACACCCTGGGGTGGACTGAAGCTTTCTTT,CSAPDTLGWTEAFF
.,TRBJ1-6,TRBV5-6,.,TGTGCCAGCAGCTTGATTTCGGGCAGTGGCAATTCACCCCTCCACTTT,CASSLISGSGNSPLHF
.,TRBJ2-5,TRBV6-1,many,TGTGCCAGCCACCAAACTCTTCAGGGGCCCTGGAGGACCCAGTACTTC,CASHQTLQGPWRTQYF
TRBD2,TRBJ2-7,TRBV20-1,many,TGCAGTGCTAGACGGGGAGGGGACGAGCAGTACTTC,CSARRGGDEQYF
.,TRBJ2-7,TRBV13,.,TGTGCCAGCTCCGCCTGGGACTCCCTCTACGAGCAGTACTTC,CASSAWDSLYEQYF
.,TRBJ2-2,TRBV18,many,TGTGCCAGCTCACCACTTAAACGGCCAAACACCGGGGAGCTGTTTTTT,CASSPLKRPNTGELFF
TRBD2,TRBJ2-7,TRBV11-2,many,TGTGCCAGCAGCTCCCTCTCCCTCGGGAGGGCAAGCTACGAGCAGTACTTC,CASSSLSLGRASYEQYF
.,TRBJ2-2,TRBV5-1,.,TGTGCCAGCAGCCAAGACGGTTGGGGCGGGGAGCTGTTTTTT,CASSQDGWGGELFF
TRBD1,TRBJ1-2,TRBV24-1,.,TGTGCCACCAGTGACCGGGGACAGGGCAACGGCTACACCTTC,CATSDRGQGNGYTF
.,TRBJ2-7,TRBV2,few,TGTGCCAGCAGTGAAGGAGGGGTGGTCTACGAGCAGTACTTC,CASSEGGVVYEQYF
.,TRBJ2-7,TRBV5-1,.,TGCGCCTTGTGGGCAGGGGTCTACGAGCAGTACTTC,CALWAGVYEQYF
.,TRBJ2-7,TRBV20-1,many,TGCAGTGCTAGTGATTCGGGAATTACGCCCTACGAGCAGTACTTC,CSASDSGITPYEQYF
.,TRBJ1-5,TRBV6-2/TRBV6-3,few,TGTGCCAGCAGTTACGGGCGGACGATTGACCCCCAGCATTTT,CASSYGRTIDPQHF
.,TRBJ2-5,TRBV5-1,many,TGTGCCAGCAGCCGCTCAAACGTCCTGCAAGAGACCCAGTACTTC,CASSRSNVLQETQYF
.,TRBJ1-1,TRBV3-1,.,TGTGCGAGGAGCCGAGAACATCGGGGCACTGAAGGTTTCTTT,CARSREHRGTEGFF
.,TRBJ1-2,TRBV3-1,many,TGTGCCAGCAGCCACCAGGGCTATGGCTACACCTTC,CASSHQGYGYTF
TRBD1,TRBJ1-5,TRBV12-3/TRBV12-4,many,TGTGCCAGCAGGGAACCGGGACAGGGCTCTAATCAGCCCCAGCATTTT,CASREPGQGSNQPQHF
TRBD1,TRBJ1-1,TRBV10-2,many,TGCGCCAGCAAAAATGACAGGGTAGTGACTGAAGCTTTCTTT,CASKNDRVVTEAFF
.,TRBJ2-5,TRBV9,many,TGTGCCAGCAGCATAACGCCCGGGGAGACCCAGTACTTC,CASSITPGETQYF
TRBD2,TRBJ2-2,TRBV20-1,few,TGCAGTGCTAGACGCCTTAGCGGGGGGCTGCAACGGCGTCCCGGGGAGCTGTTTTTT,CSARRLSGGLQRRPGELFF
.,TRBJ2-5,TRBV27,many,TGTGCCAGCAGCAGGGGCCGGACCCAGTACTTC,CASSRGRTQYF
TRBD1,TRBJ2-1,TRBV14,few,TGTGCCAACAGCCAAGATGACAGGGGGTACTACAATGAGCAGTTCTTC,CANSQDDRGYYNEQFF
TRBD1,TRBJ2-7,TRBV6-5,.,TGTGCCAGCAGTTACTCAGGACAGGTTAACTACGAGCAGTACTTC,CASSYSGQVNYEQYF
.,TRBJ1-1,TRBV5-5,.,TGTGCCAGCAGCTTAAGGGAGGTTGAAGCTTTCTTT,CASSLREVEAFF